The sequence of this TCR beta chain was determined in a study of graft-versus-host responses after intestinal transplantation. This clone was picked up one time. The trim removed 0 bases at V and 0 bases at J, leaving 2 bases unmatched. Per the germline V gene, CDR1 is ENHRY and CDR2 is SYGVKD. CDR3 length: 16 residues. Generated by immunoSEQ multiplex PCR, the TCRdb table keeps only in-frame clones and is missing some. The table lists roughly 40,000 clones, around nine tenths of them singletons, with 3.5% to 5% in the top ten. V and J are TRBV10-3 and TRBJ1-2; 9 bases map to TRBD1. This receptor was taken from a human patient who received an intestinal transplant, so some T cells may come from the graft donor. Sequencing was performed on PBMCs, taken 524 days after transplant. The CDR3: CAISESGTGSNYGYTF. DNA of the CDR3: TGTGCCATCAGTGAGTCGGGGACAGGGTCTAACTATGGCTACACCTTC.